This T cell receptor beta chain was obtained from a study of vaccination and CD4 T cells after COVID-19. Scientists ran DNA taken from cultured CD4+ T cells through the Oncomine TCR Beta short-read assay for sequencing. A single record per CDR3 protein comes from TCRdb applying MiXCR to the PCR reads. Altogether 15,000 to 20,000 distinct CDR3 sequences are present, 30% to 45% being singletons, with the ten largest covering roughly an eighth. Described treatment: roughly nine-day PBMC culture with coronavirus spike peptide pools or control peptides (ViraFEST assay). Comment on this clonotype: The antigen remains unidentified. The junction departs from the called germline gene at one end, perhaps through a read error.

The TCR sequence derives from a human donor who had recovered from COVID-19. Sequencing used CD4+ T cells from blood, cultured in vitro.

CDR3 in amino acids: CASSPGQNLYGQYF. As DNA, the CDR3 is TGTGCCAGCAGTCCCGGACAAAATCTGTACGGGCAGTACTTC. The gene calls are TRBV6-1 and TRBJ2-7; maybe TRBD1 (5 bases). Looked up from germline, CDR1 is MNHNS and CDR2 is SASEGT. CDR3 length: 14 residues.